Presented here are 2 T cell receptor beta chains from one specimen sequenced in a study of blood T cells in healthy people across ages. With a J-beta primer mix and a sample-barcoded 5' primer, a second PCR ran about 7 to 11 cycles. A single record per CDR3 protein comes from TCRdb applying MiXCR to the 5' RACE reads. Found here are 800,000 or so distinct CDR3 sequences, around 25% of them singletons; the top ten hold more than 3%. This sample was also put to use in a study of T cells of mothers and their children.

Sequenced: blood. The receptors shown here come from a boy younger than 18 in good health.

This clonotype was detected only a few times. In nucleotides, the CDR3 is TGTGCCAGCAGCCCTACCCCGGCTAGCGGGAGTACAGATACGCAGTATTTT. It codes for CASSPTPASGSTDTQYF. V usage is TRBV3-1 and J usage is TRBJ2-3; 10 bases fit TRBD2. CDR3 length equals 17 residues. Trimming removed 4 bases from V and 3 bases from J; junction bases left unmatched: 10. Looked up from germline, CDR1 is LGHDT and CDR2 is YNNKEL (reference sequence).

This clonotype came up a few times. The V gene is TRBV28, the J gene TRBJ2-3; 7 bases agree with TRBD1. Per the germline V gene, CDR1 is MDHEN and CDR2 is SYDVKM. The ends lost 7 bases at V and 1 base at J; junction bases unmatched: 8. CDR3 length: 15 amino acids. The CDR3 region is CASNTSGQGTDTQYF. CDR3 sequence (DNA): TGTGCCAGCAATACCTCCGGACAGGGCACAGATACGCAGTATTTT. Looking up the rest from reference TRBV28 and TRBJ2-3 gives the full variable domain: DVKVTQSSRYLVKRTGEKVFLECVQDMDHENMFWYRQDPGLGLRLIYFSYDVKMKEKGDIPEGYSVSREKKERFSLILESASTNQTSMYLCASNTSGQGTDTQYFGPGTRLTVL.